One sample yielded the 3 T cell receptor beta chains listed below, sequenced in a study of T cells in localized non-small cell lung cancer. Data came from immunoSEQ multiplex PCR; TCRdb stores just in-frame clones and leaves some out. The sample consists of over 5,500 clones, roughly 41% of them appearing once. The sample consisted of lung tumor tissue, taken before any cancer treatment. These receptors were collected from a woman aged 40 to 75 with stage II squamous cell lung carcinoma.

The chain is built from TRBV30 and TRBJ2-2; D ambiguous. Trimming removed 7 bases from V and 4 bases from J, with 22 bases in between. The CDR3 totals 16 residues. CDR1 and CDR2 from the germline V gene are GTSNPN and SVGIG (reference sequence). The CDR3 bases are TGTGCCTCCTGGAAGGTGCTACCGACCGGCACCGGGGAGCTGTTTTTT. It specifies CASWKVLPTGTGELFF.

V usage is TRBV30 and J usage is TRBJ1-3, with 7 nucleotides matching TRBD1. Germline V gives CDR1 GTSNPN, CDR2 SVGIG (reference sequence). The J segment lost 0 bases and the V segment lost 5 bases, leaving 4 bases of the junction unmatched. The CDR3 consists of 14 residues. CDR3 protein: CAWSTGRSGNTIYF. In nucleotides, the CDR3 is TGTGCCTGGTCGACAGGGCGCTCTGGAAACACCATATATTTT.

This chain links TRBV19 with TRBJ2-1, with 9 bases matching TRBD1. V shed 3 bases, J shed 5 bases, and the junction held 5 bases outside the gene matches. CDR1 and CDR2 (germline): LNHDA, SQIVND (reference sequence). The CDR3 is made up of 15 amino acids. Written as DNA, the CDR3 is TGTGCCAGTAGTATGCCGGGACAGGGTCACAATGAGCAGTTCTTC. This sequence encodes CASSMPGQGHNEQFF.